The TCR beta chain under discussion was sequenced for a study of blood T cell repertoires in COVID-19. Overall study: The analysed material was cDNA or gDNA that came from T cells, B-cell-depleted T cells, or PBMCs.

In the authors' workflow: Estimates of nucleated cell counts were drawn from the amplification of reference gene primers. Clones were sequenced by immunoSEQ multiplex PCR, and TCRdb holds only the in-frame ones, with some missing. V, J and clone size were drawn from that table, and D and trimming were deduced from the DNA. The sample lists more than 100,000 clones; about four fifths were seen once. Sequenced: peripheral blood. The sequence came from a man in his 60s with acute or convalescent COVID-19.

The CDR3 is CASTKGVFPATNEKLFF. Here the CDR3 DNA reads TGTGCCAGCACCAAGGGGGTCTTCCCTGCAACTAATGAAAAACTGTTTTTT. The rearrangement uses TRBV6-4 and TRBJ1-4; maybe TRBD1 (6 bases). The CDR3 has 17 residues. Germline CDR1 reads MRHNA; CDR2 reads SNTAGT. Trimming left V 7 bases short and J 0 bases short, with 18 bases between.